This is a list of T cell receptor beta chains from one sample in a study of tumor-infiltrating lymphocytes in localized non-small cell lung cancer. Clones were sequenced by immunoSEQ multiplex PCR, and TCRdb holds only the in-frame ones, with some missing. Of 13,000 to 15,000 clones detected, approximately 72% appear once; the ten largest clones hold around 9.6%. The sequencing input was uninvolved lung tissue not adjacent to the tumor. The receptors were gathered from a human donor with non-small cell lung cancer. Each CDR3 is given with its conserved first and last residue. Fields, in order: J gene, V gene, clone size, CDR3 protein. Where a row states a size, it is once, few, many or the class of an expanded clone; other rows omit it.

TRBJ2-3 | TRBV7-6 | - | CASSLKAGGTDTQYF
TRBJ2-2 | TRBV9 | few | CASSVSSPGELFF
TRBJ1-5 | TRBV6-1 | - | CASSEARLRGYSNQPQHF
TRBJ2-5 | TRBV7-3 | - | CASSLGTGGGQETQYF
TRBJ2-2 | TRBV5-6 | - | CASSIMSALNTGELFF
TRBJ1-5 | TRBV7-2 | - | CASSFSGGAGGPQHF
TRBJ1-4 | TRBV27 | - | CASSLNRDSEKLFF
TRBJ1-2 | TRBV11-2 | - | CASSLTNYGYTF
TRBJ1-4 | TRBV5-1 | - | CASSLGGGAEKLFF
TRBJ1-1 | TRBV5-1 | - | CASSPQDSYSEAFF
TRBJ2-3 | TRBV6-1 | - | CASSEGIAIGTQYF
TRBJ1-1 | TRBV5-1 | - | CASRPDTGNTEAFF
TRBJ1-1 | TRBV27 | - | CASSYRDKAFF
TRBJ1-1 | TRBV13 | once | CASSLVGRDRQAFF
TRBJ1-5 | TRBV16 | few | CASSLGGNSNQPQHF
TRBJ1-2 | TRBV7-2 | once | CASSPPGANYGYTF
TRBJ1-3 | TRBV21-1 | - | CASSPKGRISGNTIYF
TRBJ2-1 | TRBV19 | few | CASSPSRGPYNEQFF
TRBJ2-2 | TRBV7-8 | - | CASSLPEGEGTGELFF
TRBJ2-3 | TRBV30 | - | CAWGNEYSTDTQYF
TRBJ1-2 | TRBV6-6 | - | CASSYSEYRGGYTF
TRBJ1-5 | TRBV6-6 | once | CASSDPDRADQPQHF
TRBJ2-1 | TRBV11-2 | - | CASSLAGPTEQFF
TRBJ2-5 | TRBV14 | - | CASSPYGVLARRETQYF
TRBJ2-1 | TRBV7-9 | - | CASSEVQGNYNEQFF
TRBJ2-1 | TRBV5-1 | - | CASTPGTTYNEQFF
TRBJ1-1 | TRBV4-3 | - | CASSQVGTGHTEAFF
TRBJ2-7 | TRBV11-2 | - | CASSLGAADEQYF
TRBJ1-1 | TRBV29-1 | - | CSVHTGTSRSEAFF
TRBJ2-3 | TRBV6-1 | - | CASSEGAGGPDTQYF
TRBJ1-5 | TRBV7-9 | - | CASRRGDQPQHF
TRBJ1-4 | TRBV19 | - | CASMRRSNEKLFF
TRBJ1-1 | TRBV5-1 | - | CASSFRPEGNTEAFF
TRBJ2-1 | TRBV6-1 | - | CASSELGSYNEQFF
TRBJ1-5 | TRBV27 | - | CASSLSPGHPLYSNQPQHF
TRBJ1-2 | TRBV28 | few | CASSFRGLGYTF
TRBJ1-1 | TRBV4-1 | - | CASMGGGEDEAFF
TRBJ2-2 | TRBV7-2 | - | CASRPPALSSGELFF
TRBJ1-1 | TRBV11-2 | once | CASSWGQMNTEAFF
TRBJ2-3 | TRBV5-1 | - | CASTGQLTDTQYF
TRBJ2-5 | TRBV5-1 | - | CASSLVETQYF
TRBJ2-2 | TRBV28 | - | CASSSHRPGELFF
TRBJ2-5 | TRBV7-3 | - | CASTMGGQETQYF
TRBJ2-7 | TRBV27 | - | CASSSTGVYYEQYF
TRBJ1-2 | TRBV5-1 | - | CASSWGDLRGGYTF
TRBJ1-4 | TRBV30 | - | CAWSHPGTPFIKLFF
TRBJ1-5 | TRBV6-5 | few | CASSYSPNQPQHF
TRBJ1-1 | TRBV15 | - | CATSRWGRNTEAFF
TRBJ1-4 | TRBV6-1 | few | CASNPGTGYEKLFF
TRBJ1-2 | TRBV4-3 | - | CASSQDRSRSNGYTF
TRBJ2-7 | TRBV7-9 | once | CASSLTSGKVYEQYF
TRBJ2-1 | TRBV2 | - | CASSEGFGDVNEQFF
TRBJ1-1 | TRBV4-3 | - | CASRLQGGGNTEAFF
TRBJ2-6 | TRBV10-3 | - | CAISGGGGRSGANVLTF